This T cell receptor (beta chain) derives from a study of vaccination and CD4 T cells after COVID-19. Study background: Post-COVID sampling occurred a median around 97 days after diagnosis (range 35 to 161). Post-vaccine sampling followed dose two by a median about 70 days (range 14 to 241). Overlapping spike peptides from SARS-CoV-2, HCoV-NL63, HCoV-OC43 and HCoV-229E served to stimulate the cells. Whole-study findings and limits: Analysis of convalescent patients found that 304 of 307 vaccine-specific clones were spike mono-reactive.

Indicated treatment: approximately nine-day PBMC culture with coronavirus spike peptide pools or control peptides (ViraFEST assay). CDR3 length equals 14 residues. Trimming removed 6 bases from V and 4 bases from J, with 18 bases in between. Germline loops: CDR1 DFQATT, CDR2 SNEGSKA (reference sequence). To note about this clonotype: Antigen specificity is unknown.

Sequencing of the DNA from cultured CD4+ T cells was carried out with the Oncomine TCR Beta short-read assay. TCRdb reanalysed the PCR reads using MiXCR and keeps one entry per CDR3 protein. The sample includes more than 6,000 distinct CDR3 sequences, roughly 70% of them seen just once. The receptor's source is a human donor who had recovered from COVID-19. The chain combines TRBV20-1 with TRBJ2-5; perhaps TRBD1 as D (5 bases). Sequenced sample: CD4+ T cells from blood, cultured in vitro. CDR3 DNA: TGCAGTGCCCCCTTCCAGGGATATGGAGAGACCCAGTACTTC. Translated: CSAPFQGYGETQYF.